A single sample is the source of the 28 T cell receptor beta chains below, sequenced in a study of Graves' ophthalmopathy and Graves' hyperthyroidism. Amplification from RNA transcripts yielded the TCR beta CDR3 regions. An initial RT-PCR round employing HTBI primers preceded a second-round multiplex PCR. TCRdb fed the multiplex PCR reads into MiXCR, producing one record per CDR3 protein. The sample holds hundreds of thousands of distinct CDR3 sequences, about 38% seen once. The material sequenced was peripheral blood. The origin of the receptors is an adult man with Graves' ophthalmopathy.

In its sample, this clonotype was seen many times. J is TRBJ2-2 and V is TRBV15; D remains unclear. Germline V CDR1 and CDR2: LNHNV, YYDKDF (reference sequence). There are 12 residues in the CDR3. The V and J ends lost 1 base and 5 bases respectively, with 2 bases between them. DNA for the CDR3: TGTGCCACCAGCAGAGTTACCGGGGAGCTGTTTTTT. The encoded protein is CATSRVTGELFF.

This CDR3 reads CSAPGVGDEKLFF. DNA for the CDR3: TGCAGTGCCCCGGGGGTGGGGGATGAAAAACTGTTTTTT. The chain couples TRBV20-1 to TRBJ1-4; TRBD1 might be the D (5 bases). The ends were cut back, 6 bases at V and 6 bases at J, with 14 bases in the middle. In germline, CDR1 is DFQATT, CDR2 SNEGSKA (reference sequence). The CDR3 is 13 residues long.

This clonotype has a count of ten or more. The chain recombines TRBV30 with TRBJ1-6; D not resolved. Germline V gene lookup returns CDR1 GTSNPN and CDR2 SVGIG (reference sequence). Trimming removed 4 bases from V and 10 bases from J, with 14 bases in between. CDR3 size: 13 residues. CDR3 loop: CAWNLRPESPLHF. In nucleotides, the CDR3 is TGTGCCTGGAACCTAAGGCCGGAATCACCCCTCCACTTT.

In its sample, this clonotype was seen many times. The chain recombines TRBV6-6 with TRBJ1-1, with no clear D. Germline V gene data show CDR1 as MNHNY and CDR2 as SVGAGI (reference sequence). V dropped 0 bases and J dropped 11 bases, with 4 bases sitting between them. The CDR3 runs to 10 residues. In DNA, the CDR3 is TGTGCCAGCAGTTACTCGACGGCTTTCTTT. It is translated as CASSYSTAFF.

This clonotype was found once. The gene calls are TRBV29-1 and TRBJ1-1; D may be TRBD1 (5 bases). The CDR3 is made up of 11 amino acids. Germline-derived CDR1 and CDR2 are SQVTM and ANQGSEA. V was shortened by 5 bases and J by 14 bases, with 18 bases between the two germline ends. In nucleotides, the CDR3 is TGCAGCGTTCGGGACGGTCCCATGGGCTTCTTT. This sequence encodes CSVRDGPMGFF.

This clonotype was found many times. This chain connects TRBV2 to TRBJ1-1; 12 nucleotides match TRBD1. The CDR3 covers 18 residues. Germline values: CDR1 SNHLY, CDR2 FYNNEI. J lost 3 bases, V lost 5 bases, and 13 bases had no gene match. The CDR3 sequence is CASSRSQGQGAQDTEAFF. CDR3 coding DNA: TGTGCCAGCAGTCGAAGCCAGGGACAGGGGGCGCAGGACACTGAAGCTTTCTTT.

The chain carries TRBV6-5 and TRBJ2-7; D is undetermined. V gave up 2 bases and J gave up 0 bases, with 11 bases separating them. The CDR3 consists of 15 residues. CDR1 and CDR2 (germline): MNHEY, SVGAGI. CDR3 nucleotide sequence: TGTGCCAGCAGTTACCCGGACGCATCCTCCTACGAGCAGTACTTC. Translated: CASSYPDASSYEQYF.

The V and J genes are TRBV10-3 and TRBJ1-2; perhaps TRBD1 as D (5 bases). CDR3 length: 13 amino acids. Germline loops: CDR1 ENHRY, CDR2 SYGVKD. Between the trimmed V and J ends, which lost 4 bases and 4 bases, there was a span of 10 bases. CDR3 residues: CAISGDRGYGYTF. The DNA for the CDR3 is TGTGCCATCAGTGGGGACCGGGGCTATGGCTACACCTTC.

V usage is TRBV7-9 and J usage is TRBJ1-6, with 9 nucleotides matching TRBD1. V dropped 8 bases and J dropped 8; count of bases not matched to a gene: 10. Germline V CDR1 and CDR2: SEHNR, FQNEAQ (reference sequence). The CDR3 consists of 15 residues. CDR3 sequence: CASLSGQGYYSPLHF. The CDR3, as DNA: TGTGCCAGCCTAAGCGGACAGGGGTATTATTCACCCCTCCACTTT. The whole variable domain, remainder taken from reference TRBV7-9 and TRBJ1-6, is DTGVSQNPRHKITKRGQNVTFRCDPISEHNRLYWYRQTLGQGPEFLTYFQNEAQLEKSRLLSDRFSAERPKGSFSTLEIQRTEQGDSAMYLCASLSGQGYYSPLHFGNGTRLTVT.

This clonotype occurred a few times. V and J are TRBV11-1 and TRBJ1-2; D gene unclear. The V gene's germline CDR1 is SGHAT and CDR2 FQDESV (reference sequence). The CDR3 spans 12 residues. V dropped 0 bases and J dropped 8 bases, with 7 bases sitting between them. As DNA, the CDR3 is TGTGCCAGCAGCTTAGCCCTGGGCGGCTACACCTTC. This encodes CASSLALGGYTF.

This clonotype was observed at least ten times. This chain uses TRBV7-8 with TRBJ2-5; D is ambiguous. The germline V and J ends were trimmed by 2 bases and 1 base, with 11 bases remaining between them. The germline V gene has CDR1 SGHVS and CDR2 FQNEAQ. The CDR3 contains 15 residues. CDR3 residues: CASSLPRTVQETQYF. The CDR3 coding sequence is TGTGCCAGCAGCTTACCCCGGACGGTCCAAGAGACCCAGTACTTC.

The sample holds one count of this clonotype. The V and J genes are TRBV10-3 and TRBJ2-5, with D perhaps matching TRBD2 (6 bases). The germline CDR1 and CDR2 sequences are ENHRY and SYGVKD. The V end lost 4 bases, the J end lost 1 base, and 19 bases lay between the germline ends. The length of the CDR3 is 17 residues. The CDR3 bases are TGTGCCATCAGTGCCAGCACTCCGAATAGCGGCCAAGAGACCCAGTACTTC. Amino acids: CAISASTPNSGQETQYF.

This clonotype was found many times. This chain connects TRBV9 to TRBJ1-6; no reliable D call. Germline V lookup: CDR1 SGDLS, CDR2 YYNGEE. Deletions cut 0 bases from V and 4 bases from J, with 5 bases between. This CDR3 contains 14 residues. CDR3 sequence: CASSVEGYNSPLHF. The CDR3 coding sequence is TGTGCCAGCAGCGTAGAAGGGTATAATTCACCCCTCCACTTT.

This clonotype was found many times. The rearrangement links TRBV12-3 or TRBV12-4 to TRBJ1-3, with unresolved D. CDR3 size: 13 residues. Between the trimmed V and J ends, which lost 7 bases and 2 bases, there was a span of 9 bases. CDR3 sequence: CASTLPPGNTIYF. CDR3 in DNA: TGTGCCAGCACCCTACCCCCTGGAAACACCATATATTTT.

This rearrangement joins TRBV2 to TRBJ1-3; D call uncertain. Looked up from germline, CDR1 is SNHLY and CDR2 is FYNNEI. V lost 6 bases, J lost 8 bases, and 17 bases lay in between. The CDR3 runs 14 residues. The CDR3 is CASRIDGYGYTIYF. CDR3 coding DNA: TGTGCCAGCAGAATTGACGGCTATGGCTACACCATATATTTT.

Here the CDR3 DNA reads TGTGCCAGCAGCCCGGGGGCGCTTAGTGGCTACACCTTC. Residues: CASSPGALSGYTF. This sequence joins TRBV7-9 and TRBJ1-2, with D tentatively TRBD1 (6 bases). The germline CDR1 and CDR2 sequences are SEHNR and FQNEAQ (reference sequence). Trimming pared 5 bases from V and 7 bases from J, leaving 14 bases between. The CDR3 extends over 13 amino acids. Combining the CDR3 with reference TRBV7-9 and TRBJ1-2 gives the whole variable domain DTGVSQNPRHKITKRGQNVTFRCDPISEHNRLYWYRQTLGQGPEFLTYFQNEAQLEKSRLLSDRFSAERPKGSFSTLEIQRTEQGDSAMYLCASSPGALSGYTFGSGTRLTVV.

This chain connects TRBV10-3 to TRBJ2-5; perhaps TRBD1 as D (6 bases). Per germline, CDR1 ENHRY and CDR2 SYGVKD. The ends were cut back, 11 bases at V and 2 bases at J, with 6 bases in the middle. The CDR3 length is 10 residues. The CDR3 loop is CAGQQETQYF. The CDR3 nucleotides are TGTGCCGGACAGCAAGAGACCCAGTACTTC.

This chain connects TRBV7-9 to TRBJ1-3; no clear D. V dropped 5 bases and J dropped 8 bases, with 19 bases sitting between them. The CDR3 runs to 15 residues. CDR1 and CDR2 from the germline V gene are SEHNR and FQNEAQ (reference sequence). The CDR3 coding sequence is TGTGCCAGCAGCGAAAGGACCTCCTATGGCTACACCATATATTTT. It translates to CASSERTSYGYTIYF.

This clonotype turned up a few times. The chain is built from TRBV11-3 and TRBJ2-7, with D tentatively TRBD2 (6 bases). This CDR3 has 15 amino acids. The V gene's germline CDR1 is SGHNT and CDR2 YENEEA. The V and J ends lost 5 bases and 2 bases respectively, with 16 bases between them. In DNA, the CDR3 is TGTGCCAGCAGCGCTCTCCGGGACTCAGCCTACGAGCAGTACTTC. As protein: CASSALRDSAYEQYF.

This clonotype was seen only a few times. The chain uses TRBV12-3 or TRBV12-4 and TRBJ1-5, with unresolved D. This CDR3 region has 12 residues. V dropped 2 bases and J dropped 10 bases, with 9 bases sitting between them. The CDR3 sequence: CASSLLVPPQHF. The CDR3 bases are TGTGCCAGCAGTTTACTTGTGCCTCCCCAGCATTTT.

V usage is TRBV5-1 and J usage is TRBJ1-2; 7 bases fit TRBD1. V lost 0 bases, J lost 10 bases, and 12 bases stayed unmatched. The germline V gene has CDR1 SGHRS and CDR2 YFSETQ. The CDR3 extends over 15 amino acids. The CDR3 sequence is CASSLEARGGLFYTF. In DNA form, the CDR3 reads TGCGCCAGCAGCTTGGAGGCCAGGGGGGGCCTCTTCTACACCTTC.

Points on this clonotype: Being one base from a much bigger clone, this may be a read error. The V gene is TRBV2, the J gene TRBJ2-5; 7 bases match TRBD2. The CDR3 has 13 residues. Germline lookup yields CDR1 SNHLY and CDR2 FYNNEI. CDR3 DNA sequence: TGTGCCAGCACTAGGGGACTACAAGAGGCCCAGTACTTC. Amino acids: CASTRGLQEAQYF.

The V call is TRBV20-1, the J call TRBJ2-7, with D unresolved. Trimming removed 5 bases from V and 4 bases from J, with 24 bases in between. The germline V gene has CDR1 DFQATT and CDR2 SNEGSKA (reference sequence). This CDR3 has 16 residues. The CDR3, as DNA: TGCAGTGCTGGCCCCCATTGGAGCGTCAAAGGGTACGAGCAGTACTTC. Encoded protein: CSAGPHWSVKGYEQYF.

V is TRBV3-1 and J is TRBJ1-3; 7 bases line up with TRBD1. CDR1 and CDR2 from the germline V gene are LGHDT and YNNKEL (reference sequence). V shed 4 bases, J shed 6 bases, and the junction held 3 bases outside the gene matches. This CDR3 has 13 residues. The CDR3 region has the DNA TGTGCCAGCAGCCTGGGACAGCAAAACACCATATATTTT. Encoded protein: CASSLGQQNTIYF.

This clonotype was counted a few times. The CDR3 loop is CSARETGKAEAFF. CDR3 nucleotide sequence: TGCAGTGCTAGAGAAACAGGGAAGGCTGAAGCTTTCTTT. V is TRBV20-1 and J is TRBJ1-1, with D possibly TRBD1 on 6 matching bases. Germline V lookup: CDR1 DFQATT, CDR2 SNEGSKA (reference sequence). V lost 0 bases, J lost 6 bases, and 11 bases lay in between. CDR3 length: 13 amino acids.

The CDR3 here is CASSVEWGLETQYF. The DNA for the CDR3 is TGTGCCAGCAGCGTTGAATGGGGGCTCGAGACCCAGTACTTC. V and J are TRBV9 and TRBJ2-5, with a possible D match to TRBD1 (6 bases). CDR1 and CDR2 (germline): SGDLS, YYNGEE. V was clipped by 2 bases and J by 5 bases, with 13 bases between them. The CDR3 is made up of 14 amino acids. Full variable domain (missing parts from reference TRBV9 and TRBJ2-5): DSGVTQTPKHLITATGQRVTLRCSPRSGDLSVYWYQQSLDQGLQFLIQYYNGEERAKGNILERFSAQQFPDLHSELNLSSLELGDSALYFCASSVEWGLETQYFGPGTRLLVL.

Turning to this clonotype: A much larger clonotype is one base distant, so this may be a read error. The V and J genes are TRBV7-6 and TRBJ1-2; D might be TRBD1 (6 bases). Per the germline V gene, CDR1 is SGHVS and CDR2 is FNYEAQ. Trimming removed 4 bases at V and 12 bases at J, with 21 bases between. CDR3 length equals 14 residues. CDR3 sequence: CASSSGQNFSRHTF. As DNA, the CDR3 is TGTGCCAGCAGCTCAGGACAGAACTTTTCGCGCCACACCTTC.

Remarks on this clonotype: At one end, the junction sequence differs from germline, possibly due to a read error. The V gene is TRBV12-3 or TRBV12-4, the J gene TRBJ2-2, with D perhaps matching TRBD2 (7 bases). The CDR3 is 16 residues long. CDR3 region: CASSPLAGANTGGLVF. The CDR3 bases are TGTGCCAGCAGTCCTCTGGCGGGGGCGAACACCGGGGGGCTGGTTTTT.